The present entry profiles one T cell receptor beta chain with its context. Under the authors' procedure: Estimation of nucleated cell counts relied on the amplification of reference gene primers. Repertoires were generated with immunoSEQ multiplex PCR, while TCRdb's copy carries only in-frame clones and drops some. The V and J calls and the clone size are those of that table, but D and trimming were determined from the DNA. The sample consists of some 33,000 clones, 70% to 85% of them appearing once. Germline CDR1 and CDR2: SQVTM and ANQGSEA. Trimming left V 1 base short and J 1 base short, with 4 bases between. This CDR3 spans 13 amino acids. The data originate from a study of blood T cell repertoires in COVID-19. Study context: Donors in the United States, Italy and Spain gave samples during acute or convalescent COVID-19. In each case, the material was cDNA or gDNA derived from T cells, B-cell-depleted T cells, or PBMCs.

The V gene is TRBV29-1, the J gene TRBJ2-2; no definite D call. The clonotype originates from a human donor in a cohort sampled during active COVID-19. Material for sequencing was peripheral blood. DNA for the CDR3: TGCAGCGTTGAAGGACAGAACACCGGGGAGCTGTTTTTT. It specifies CSVEGQNTGELFF.